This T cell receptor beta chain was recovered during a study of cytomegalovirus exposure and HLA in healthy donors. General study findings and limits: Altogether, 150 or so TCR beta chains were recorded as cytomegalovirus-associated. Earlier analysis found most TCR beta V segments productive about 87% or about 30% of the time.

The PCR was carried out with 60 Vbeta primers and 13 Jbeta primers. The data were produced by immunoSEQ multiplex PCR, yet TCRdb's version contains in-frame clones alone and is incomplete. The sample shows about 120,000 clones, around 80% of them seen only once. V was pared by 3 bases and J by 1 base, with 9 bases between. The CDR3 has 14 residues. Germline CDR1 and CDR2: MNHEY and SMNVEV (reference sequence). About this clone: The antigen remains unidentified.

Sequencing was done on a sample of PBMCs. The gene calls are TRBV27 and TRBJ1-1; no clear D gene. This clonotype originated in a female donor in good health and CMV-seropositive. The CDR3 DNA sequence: TGTGCCAGCAGTTTCAGACGGGAGAACACTGAAGCTTTCTTT. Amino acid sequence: CASSFRRENTEAFF.